The rows below give T cell receptor beta chains drawn from one sample of a study of CD8 T cells in ankylosing spondylitis. TCRdb re-called the 5' RACE reads through MiXCR, storing one row per CDR3 protein. The sample carries 250,000 or so distinct CDR3 sequences, roughly 10% recorded once. The sample consisted of blood, either unsorted or a sorted T cell fraction (not recorded which). All receptors derive from a male donor with ankylosing spondylitis or in good health (not recorded which). Each CDR3 is given with its conserved first and last residue. Fields, in order: V gene, D gene, clone size, J gene, CDR3 DNA, CDR3 protein. A D gene is named only where the DNA matches it firmly. Expanded clones get a size class; other rows say once, few or many, or leave the size out.

TRBV11-2,NA,NA,TRBJ2-5,TGTGCCAGCAGCTTAGTTGCCAGATCACAAGAGACCCAGTACTTC,CASSLVARSQETQYF
TRBV20-1,NA,NA,TRBJ1-2,TGCAGTGCTAGACGGGAACCCTATGGCTACACCTTC,CSARREPYGYTF
TRBV9,NA,few,TRBJ1-3,TGTGCCAGCAGCGCAGACGGGCGCCTCTCTGGAAACACCATATATTTT,CASSADGRLSGNTIYF
TRBV7-9,NA,NA,TRBJ1-1,TGTGCCAGCAGCTTAGCCCTATTCGGGAACACTGAAGCTTTCTTT,CASSLALFGNTEAFF
TRBV11-1,TRBD2,few,TRBJ2-4,TGTGCCAGCAGCCTAGAGGGACTAGCGGCGGTGACAGCCAAAAACATTCAGTACTTC,CASSLEGLAAVTAKNIQYF
TRBV2,TRBD2,few,TRBJ2-1,TGTGCCAGCAGTGAGAAGTACGGGACTAGTCGTGAGCAGTTCTTC,CASSEKYGTSREQFF
TRBV20-1,TRBD1,few,TRBJ2-7,TGCAGTGGCACAAGAACCCGACAGGGCTACGAGCAGTACTTC,CSGTRTRQGYEQYF
TRBV3-1,NA,few,TRBJ2-3,TGTGCCAGCAGCCAAGGCGGAGGGGGGAGCACAGATACGCAGTATTTT,CASSQGGGGSTDTQYF
TRBV20-1,NA,few,TRBJ2-3,TGCAGTGCTAGATTTCCGAGCACAGATACGCAGTATTTT,CSARFPSTDTQYF
TRBV6-1,NA,NA,TRBJ2-7,TGTGCCAGCAGGGCTGGAGGGACCTACGAGCAGTACTTC,CASRAGGTYEQYF
TRBV18,TRBD1,NA,TRBJ2-7,TGTGCCAGCTCACGTTCGGGACAGTTAACCTACGAGCAGTACTTC,CASSRSGQLTYEQYF
TRBV7-2,NA,NA,TRBJ1-6,TGTGCCACTAACCGGGCACCAGGCTCCTATAATTCACCCCTCCACTTT,CATNRAPGSYNSPLHF
TRBV29-1,NA,many,TRBJ1-2,TGCAGCGCGAGGGGAGGCAGGAACTATGGCTACACCTTC,CSARGGRNYGYTF
TRBV29-1,NA,many,TRBJ2-5,TGCAGCGTCACTGAGGGGGGACCCCAAGAGACCCAGTACTTC,CSVTEGGPQETQYF
TRBV6-5,NA,many,TRBJ2-4,TGTGCCAGCAGTTACGGACCACGGGTTCCAAGCATTCAGTACTTC,CASSYGPRVPSIQYF
TRBV20-1,NA,many,TRBJ1-4,TGCAGTGCTAGAAATCTCAGGGACGGCTCCAATGAAAAACTGTTTTTT,CSARNLRDGSNEKLFF
TRBV3-1,NA,few,TRBJ2-5,TGTGCCAGCAGCCAAGTTCCGGCAGAGACCCAGTACTTC,CASSQVPAETQYF
TRBV24-1,TRBD2,many,TRBJ2-7,TGTGCCACCAGTGCGAGCGGGAGCTACGAGCAGTACTTC,CATSASGSYEQYF
TRBV21-1,NA,many,TRBJ1-1,TGTGCCAGCAGCGTTCAGGGGGGAGAGGAAGTTGAAGCTTTCTTT,CASSVQGGEEVEAFF
TRBV3-1,NA,few,TRBJ2-1,TGTGCCAGCAGCCGAACAGGGAGGAGGGCTGACGATGAGCAGTTCTTC,CASSRTGRRADDEQFF
TRBV5-1,NA,many,TRBJ1-5,TGCGCCAGCAGCCCGAAAGGGGGACTTCAGCCCCAGCATTTT,CASSPKGGLQPQHF
TRBV5-8,TRBD1,NA,TRBJ2-7,TGTGCCAGCACTCTAACAGGGGACGAGCAGTACTTC,CASTLTGDEQYF
TRBV24-1,TRBD1,NA,TRBJ2-1,TGTGCCACCAGCGGACAGGGAGGCACCTACAATGAGCAGTTCTTC,CATSGQGGTYNEQFF
TRBV5-1,TRBD1,many,TRBJ1-1,TGCGCCAGCAGCTTGGGCCCCGGGACAGGGGCTGAAGCTTTCTTT,CASSLGPGTGAEAFF
TRBV3-1,NA,many,TRBJ2-7,TGTGCCAGCAGCCATAGCTCCTACGAGCAGTACTTC,CASSHSSYEQYF
TRBV6-1,NA,many,TRBJ1-4,TGTGCCAGCACTGTTTCAGGGGCTTGGGAAAAACTGTTTTTT,CASTVSGAWEKLFF
TRBV5-1,TRBD1,many,TRBJ2-1,TGCGCCAGCAGCAGAGGACAGGGATCCTACAATGAGCAGTTCTTC,CASSRGQGSYNEQFF
TRBV6-5,NA,many,TRBJ1-5,TGTGCCAGCAGTTACGGGGTGGAACAGCCCCAGCATTTT,CASSYGVEQPQHF
TRBV28,NA,many,TRBJ1-1,TGTGCCAGCAGTCCTCTCCCCGGGACGGACACTGAAGCTTTCTTT,CASSPLPGTDTEAFF